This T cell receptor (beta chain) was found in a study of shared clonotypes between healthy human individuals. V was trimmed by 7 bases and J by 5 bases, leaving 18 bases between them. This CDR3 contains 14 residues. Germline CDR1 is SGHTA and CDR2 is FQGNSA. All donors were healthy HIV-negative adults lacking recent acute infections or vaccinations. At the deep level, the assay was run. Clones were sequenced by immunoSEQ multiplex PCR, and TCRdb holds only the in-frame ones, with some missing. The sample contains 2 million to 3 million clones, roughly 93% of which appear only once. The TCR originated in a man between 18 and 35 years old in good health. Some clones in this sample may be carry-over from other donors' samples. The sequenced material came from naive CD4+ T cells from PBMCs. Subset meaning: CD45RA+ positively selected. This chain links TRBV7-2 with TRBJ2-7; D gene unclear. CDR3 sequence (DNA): TGTGCCAGCACCCAACGGCCGAGTGGGGACGAGCAGTACTTC. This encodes CASTQRPSGDEQYF.